These 31 T cell receptor beta chains originate from one sample sequenced in a study of blood T cell repertoires in COVID-19. The table came from immunoSEQ multiplex PCR; TCRdb's copy has only in-frame clones and leaves some out. The table shows 120,000 or so clones, with 75% to 85% occurring only once. The sample taken for sequencing was peripheral blood. These TCRs come from a woman aged 45-59 years with acute or convalescent COVID-19.

This rearrangement joins TRBV27 to TRBJ1-5; D is possibly TRBD1 (5 bases). Deletions cut 6 bases from V and 4 bases from J, with 7 bases between. The CDR3 contains 12 residues. Per the germline V gene, CDR1 is MNHEY and CDR2 is SMNVEV (reference sequence). CDR3 nucleotides: TGTGCCAGCAGGGGGCCGAATCAGCCCCAGCATTTT. Protein product: CASRGPNQPQHF.

The chain employs TRBV6-5 and TRBJ1-2, with a possible D match to TRBD1 (6 bases). The V gene lost 7 bases and the J gene lost 0 bases, with 12 bases spanning the gap. CDR3 length: 14 residues. Per the germline V gene, CDR1 is MNHEY and CDR2 is SVGAGI. CDR3 in amino acids: CASTEGGTNYGYTF. The CDR3 nucleotides are TGTGCCAGCACCGAGGGGGGGACTAACTATGGCTACACCTTC.

The V and J genes are TRBV6-5 and TRBJ1-1; no clear D gene. The CDR3 is made up of 14 amino acids. Germline V gene data show CDR1 as MNHEY and CDR2 as SVGAGI. The ends were cut back, 5 bases at V and 5 bases at J, with 15 bases in the middle. The CDR3 protein is CASSLYETGTEAFF. In nucleotides, the CDR3 is TGTGCCAGCAGTCTTTATGAGACGGGGACTGAAGCTTTCTTT.

This clone was seen once. The genes are TRBV13 and TRBJ2-3; 12 bases are a match to TRBD2. The CDR3 extends over 17 amino acids. CDR1 and CDR2 from the germline V gene are PRHDT and FYEKMQ (reference sequence). With V trimmed by 5 bases and J by 0 bases, 6 bases remained unmatched. The CDR3 DNA reads as TGTGCCAGCAGCAGTCGACTAGCGGGGGCCAGCACAGATACGCAGTATTTT. This encodes CASSSRLAGASTDTQYF.

The V and J genes are TRBV28 and TRBJ1-2; maybe TRBD1 (6 bases). The CDR3 extends over 16 amino acids. The V gene's germline CDR1 is MDHEN and CDR2 SYDVKM. Between the trimmed V and J ends, which lost 8 bases and 7 bases, there was a span of 26 bases. In DNA, the CDR3 is TGTGCCAGCCAAGCTGCAGTGGGCAGGGGACCCAGTGGCTACACCTTC. It codes for CASQAAVGRGPSGYTF.

This clone was detected only once. The rearrangement joins TRBV24-1 to TRBJ2-5, with D maybe TRBD2 (6 bases). Germline V gene lookup returns CDR1 KGHDR and CDR2 SFDVKD. CDR3 length: 15 amino acids. Trimming took 3 bases from V and 5 from J, leaving 15 bases between them. In nucleotides, the CDR3 is TGTGCCACCAGTGATCCCCGCGGGGCGAGGGAGACCCAGTACTTC. It codes for CATSDPRGARETQYF.

On this clone: At one end the junction does not follow the germline gene, possibly because of a read error. This chain links TRBV10-2 with TRBJ2-1; possible D gene TRBD1, 5 bases. The CDR3 is 12 amino acids. In germline, CDR1 is WSHSY, CDR2 SAAADI. The CDR3 region is CASSESSQASIF. The CDR3 DNA sequence: TGCGCCAGCAGTGAGTCTTCACAGGCCTCGATCTTC.

The rearrangement joins TRBV4-1 to TRBJ1-2; 9 bases fit TRBD1. The CDR3 length is 15 residues. Germline CDR1 is MGHRA and CDR2 is YSYEKL. The junction had 6 bases not matched to a gene; V was cut back by 4 bases and J by 3 bases. The CDR3 loop is CASSLRTGVDYGYTF. The CDR3 region has the DNA TGCGCCAGCAGCCTAAGGACAGGGGTTGACTATGGCTACACCTTC.

The rearrangement joins TRBV11-1 to TRBJ2-3; maybe TRBD2 (6 bases). The CDR3 runs to 15 residues. Germline V gene data show CDR1 as SGHAT and CDR2 as FQDESV (reference sequence). Trimming removed 4 bases at V and 0 bases at J, with 11 bases between. The CDR3 loop is CASSSEGHSTDTQYF. In DNA, the CDR3 is TGTGCCAGCAGCTCGGAGGGCCATAGCACAGATACGCAGTATTTT.

The rearrangement uses TRBV9 and TRBJ2-1; D might be TRBD1 (5 bases). The CDR3 length is 14 residues. The germline V and J ends were trimmed by 2 bases and 5 bases, with 11 bases remaining between them. Germline loops: CDR1 SGDLS, CDR2 YYNGEE. The CDR3 region is CASSVPQGNNEQFF. The CDR3 region has the DNA TGTGCCAGCAGCGTGCCGCAGGGAAACAATGAGCAGTTCTTC.

The genes are TRBV19 and TRBJ1-5; 10 nucleotides agree with TRBD1. The length of the CDR3 is 15 residues. V shed 3 bases and J 7 bases; nucleotides not matched to a gene: 6. CDR1 and CDR2 from the germline V gene are LNHDA and SQIVND (reference sequence). CDR3 coding DNA: TGTGCCAGTAGTATCCTTCAGACAGGGGGCCAGCCCCAGCATTTT. Protein: CASSILQTGGQPQHF.

The V call is TRBV20-1, the J call TRBJ2-1; D is unresolved. The germline V gene encodes CDR1 DFQATT and CDR2 SNEGSKA (reference sequence). CDR3 length: 11 amino acids. Trimming removed 1 base at V and 7 bases at J, with 5 bases between. The DNA for the CDR3 is TGCAGTGCTAGAGTTGTAAATGAGCAGTTCTTC. The encoded protein is CSARVVNEQFF.

The rearrangement joins TRBV19 to TRBJ1-1; 9 bases are shared with TRBD1. Germline CDR1 LNHDA, CDR2 SQIVND (reference sequence). J lost 2 bases, V lost 4 bases, and 5 bases had no gene match. This CDR3 is 15 amino acids long. CDR3 residues: CASSTMGQGNTEAFF. CDR3 in DNA: TGTGCCAGTAGTACTATGGGACAGGGCAACACTGAAGCTTTCTTT.

The chain couples TRBV4-2 to TRBJ2-5, with a weak D call TRBD2 (6 bases). This CDR3 is 15 amino acids long. CDR1 is LGHNA, CDR2 YNFKEQ, per germline. Trimming pared 4 bases from V and 5 bases from J, leaving 17 bases between. The CDR3 protein is CASSPSGEPTETQYF. CDR3 sequence (DNA): TGTGCCAGCAGCCCCTCGGGGGAGCCGACGGAGACCCAGTACTTC.

This chain uses TRBV10-3 with TRBJ1-1, with D perhaps TRBD1 (5 bases). V was pared by 4 bases and J by 4 bases, with 13 bases between. The CDR3 length is 14 residues. Germline loops: CDR1 ENHRY, CDR2 SYGVKD. CDR3 DNA sequence: TGTGCCATCAGTGTTTCCAGGGCCGGCACTGAAGCTTTCTTT. Its translation is CAISVSRAGTEAFF.

The chain combines TRBV6-5 with TRBJ2-2, with TRBD2 identical over 13 bases. Germline CDR1 reads MNHEY; CDR2 reads SVGAGI. The CDR3 is made up of 15 amino acids. After removal of 5 bases from V and 7 bases from J, the junction contained 4 bases not matched to a gene. The chain's CDR3 is CASSPRLAGGGELFF. CDR3 DNA sequence: TGTGCCAGCAGTCCACGACTAGCGGGGGGCGGGGAGCTGTTTTTT.

This clone was recorded a few times. V gene TRBV9 combines with J gene TRBJ1-1, with D perhaps TRBD1 (5 bases). This CDR3 comprises 14 residues. V was trimmed by 0 bases and J by 6 bases, leaving 12 bases between them. The germline V gene has CDR1 SGDLS and CDR2 YYNGEE. DNA of the CDR3: TGTGCCAGCAGCGTAGGAGCGCAAGGGGCTGAAGCTTTCTTT. Its translation is CASSVGAQGAEAFF.

V is TRBV19 and J is TRBJ1-1; D possibly corresponds to TRBD1 (6 bases). V lost 4 bases, J lost 5 bases, and 17 bases lay in between. There are 15 residues in the CDR3. Germline CDR1 reads LNHDA; CDR2 reads SQIVND (reference sequence). CDR3 DNA sequence: TGTGCCAGTAGTAAGGCCGCCGGGACAATAACTGAAGCTTTCTTT. Its translation: CASSKAAGTITEAFF.

The rearrangement joins TRBV6-5 to TRBJ1-1; 8 bases fit TRBD1. V trimming: 6 bases; J trimming: 9 bases; junction bases outside the gene matches: 6. The CDR3 spans 12 residues. CDR1 MNHEY and CDR2 SVGAGI come from the germline V gene. CDR3 bases: TGTGCCAGCAGCCTGGGACAGGAAAAAGCTTTCTTT. Its translation is CASSLGQEKAFF.

This chain joins TRBV3-1 (or the pseudogene TRBV3-2) and TRBJ1-6, with 7 bases that match TRBD1. J gave up 10 bases and V 7 bases, and 10 bases lay outside the gene matches. The CDR3 consists of 14 residues. Germline lookup yields CDR1 LGHDT and CDR2 YNNKEL (reference sequence). The CDR3 nucleotides are TGTGCCAGCACCGTACAGGGGATCGGATCACCCCTCCACTTT. This encodes CASTVQGIGSPLHF.

The V call is TRBV7-3, the J call TRBJ2-7; maybe TRBD1 (6 bases). The ends were cut back, 5 bases at V and 6 bases at J, with 14 bases in the middle. This CDR3 region has 13 residues. Per the germline V gene, CDR1 is SGHTA and CDR2 is FQGTGA. In nucleotides, the CDR3 is TGTGCCAGCAGCCGGGGACATTCTTCCGAGCAGTACTTC. Its protein is CASSRGHSSEQYF.

The V call is TRBV29-1, the J call TRBJ1-1; possible D gene TRBD1, 6 bases. The CDR3 loop spans 15 amino acids. Trimming cost V 4 bases and J 4 bases, with 19 bases left between them. Germline V gene lookup returns CDR1 SQVTM and CDR2 ANQGSEA. The CDR3, as DNA: TGCAGCGTTGTCGGGGCCTACAGGGTTGCCACTGAAGCTTTCTTT. This sequence encodes CSVVGAYRVATEAFF.

Comments on this clone: The junction and the germline gene differ at one end; a read error may be behind it. The CDR3 DNA reads TGTGCCAGCAGTTTCGGGAGGGACTTT. Amino acid sequence: CASSFGRDF. The chain couples TRBV27 to TRBJ1-3; D is perhaps TRBD1 (5 bases). CDR1 MNHEY and CDR2 SMNVEV come from the germline V gene (reference sequence). This CDR3 has 9 residues.

V gene TRBV5-1 combines with J gene TRBJ2-2, with TRBD2 matching over 14 bases. The CDR3 is 17 residues long. Unmatched junction bases numbered 7, after V lost 4 bases and J lost 5 bases. The germline V gene encodes CDR1 SGHRS and CDR2 YFSETQ. Here the CDR3 reads CASSKGLAGASTGELFF. CDR3 coding DNA: TGCGCCAGCAGCAAGGGACTAGCGGGAGCATCTACCGGGGAGCTGTTTTTT.

V usage is TRBV5-5 and J usage is TRBJ2-5; 11 positions match TRBD2. V lost 4 bases to trimming and J lost 4 bases; unmatched junction nucleotides: 6. CDR3 length: 15 amino acids. Germline-derived CDR1 and CDR2 are SGHKS and YYEKEE (reference sequence). CDR3 region: CASSEGLADRETQYF. The CDR3 bases are TGTGCCAGCAGCGAGGGACTAGCGGACCGAGAGACCCAGTACTTC.

In DNA, the CDR3 is TGCAGCGTTGAAACTGGACAGACGTCGGAGACCCAGTACTTC. This sequence encodes CSVETGQTSETQYF. The chain has TRBV29-1 and TRBJ2-5; weak D call: TRBD1 (6 bases). Germline-derived CDR1 and CDR2 are SQVTM and ANQGSEA. This CDR3 comprises 14 residues. Trimming shortened V by 2 bases and J by 5 bases, and 15 bases separated the two germline ends.

The chain couples TRBV10-3 to TRBJ1-5; 8 nucleotides align to TRBD1. Germline assignment: CDR1 ENHRY and CDR2 SYGVKD. This CDR3 has 15 amino acids. Germline trimming cut 3 bases from V and 8 bases from J; bases unmatched to any gene: 9. The CDR3 spells CAISEADRAGEPQHF. In DNA form, the CDR3 reads TGTGCCATCAGTGAAGCGGACAGGGCTGGAGAGCCCCAGCATTTT.

The J gene is TRBJ1-1, the V gene TRBV18, with a tentative D call TRBD1 (5 bases). Germline V gene sequence: CDR1 KGHSH, CDR2 LQKENI. V was cut by 1 base and J by 4 bases, with 13 bases left in between. The CDR3 has 15 amino acids. CDR3 in DNA: TGTGCCAGCTCACCACAGGGGAGGTTGCCCACTGAAGCTTTCTTT. Protein sequence: CASSPQGRLPTEAFF.

The chain combines TRBV2 with TRBJ2-5; no reliable D call. V was trimmed by 6 bases and J by 1 base, leaving 6 bases between them. CDR1 is SNHLY and CDR2 is FYNNEI in the germline V gene. The CDR3 is 12 residues long. CDR3 protein: CASRAFQETQYF. The CDR3 DNA reads TGTGCCAGCAGGGCTTTCCAAGAGACCCAGTACTTC. Complete variable domain (other parts from reference TRBV2 and TRBJ2-5): EPEVTQTPSHQVTQMGQEVILRCVPISNHLYFYWYRQILGQKVEFLVSFYNNEISEKSEIFDDQFSVERPDGSNFTLKIRSTKLEDSAMYFCASRAFQETQYFGPGTRLLVL.

This clone was picked up one time. This chain links TRBV9 with TRBJ1-1; 8 bases line up with TRBD1. This CDR3 contains 14 residues. The V segment lost 2 bases and the J segment 1 base; nucleotides outside the gene matches: 1. CDR1 and CDR2 from the germline V gene are SGDLS and YYNGEE. CDR3 sequence (DNA): TGTGCCAGCAGCGTGACAGGGGAGAACACTGAAGCTTTCTTT. Its protein is CASSVTGENTEAFF.

The chain uses TRBV30 and TRBJ1-4; no firm D call. This CDR3 has 15 residues. Germline CDR1 and CDR2: GTSNPN and SVGIG (reference sequence). The ends were cut back, 1 base at V and 4 bases at J, with 13 bases in the middle. The CDR3 loop is CAWSAWRVGNEKLFF. Here the CDR3 DNA reads TGTGCCTGGAGTGCTTGGAGAGTTGGTAATGAAAAACTGTTTTTT.